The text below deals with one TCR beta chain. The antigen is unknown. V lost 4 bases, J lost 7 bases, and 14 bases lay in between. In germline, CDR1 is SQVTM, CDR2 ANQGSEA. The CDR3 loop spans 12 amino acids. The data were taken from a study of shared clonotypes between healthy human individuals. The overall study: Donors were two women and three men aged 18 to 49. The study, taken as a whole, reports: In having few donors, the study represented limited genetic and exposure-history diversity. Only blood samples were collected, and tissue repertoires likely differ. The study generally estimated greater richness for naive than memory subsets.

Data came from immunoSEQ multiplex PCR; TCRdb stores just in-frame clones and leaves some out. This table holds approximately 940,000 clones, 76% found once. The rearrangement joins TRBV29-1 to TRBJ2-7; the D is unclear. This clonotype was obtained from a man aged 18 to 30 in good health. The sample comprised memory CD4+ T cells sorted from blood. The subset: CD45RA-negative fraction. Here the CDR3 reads CSVVSDQREQYF. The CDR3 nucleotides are TGCAGCGTTGTGTCAGATCAGAGGGAGCAGTACTTC.